These 20 T cell receptor beta chains were all obtained from the same sample, sequenced in a study of T cells in Graves' hyperthyroidism and ophthalmopathy. Amplified TCR beta CDR3 regions came from RNA transcripts. Primed by the HTBI set, a first-round RT-PCR was run on the TCR CDR3. TCRdb recomputed calls from the multiplex PCR reads with MiXCR, one row per CDR3 protein. The data hold under 650,000 distinct CDR3 sequences, with around 15% observed a single time. The sequenced sample was blood. The receptor source for this set is a woman in her 30s with Graves' hyperthyroidism.

About this clonotype itself: Relative to the germline gene, one junction end is altered; a read error may explain this. V and J are TRBV11-1 and TRBJ2-7, with D possibly matching TRBD1 (5 bases). The CDR3 has 14 amino acids. CDR1 is SGHAT, CDR2 FQDESV, per germline (reference sequence). CDR3 bases: TGTGCCGGCAGCTTGGACACGCAGACCTACGAGCAGTACTTC. Its translation is CAGSLDTQTYEQYF.

Points on this clonotype: Just one base apart from a much larger clone, this may be a read error. The chain recombines TRBV12-3 or TRBV12-4 with TRBJ2-7; TRBD1 might be the D (6 bases). The J call is doubtful: the DNA matches TRBJ2-1 better. The CDR3 totals 14 residues. This CDR3 is CASRRDKGTYEQFF. CDR3 coding DNA: TGTGCCAGCCGCCGGGACAAAGGCACCTACGAGCAGTTCTTC.

This clonotype was seen repeatedly, ten times or more. The gene calls are TRBV7-3 and TRBJ2-3; D is unresolved. The CDR3 extends over 15 amino acids. V was pared by 0 bases and J by 2 bases, with 9 bases between. Germline CDR1 is SGHTA and CDR2 is FQGTGA. In DNA form, the CDR3 reads TGTGCCAGCAGCTTAACGGCTAGATTCACAGATACGCAGTATTTT. It is translated as CASSLTARFTDTQYF. The whole variable domain, remainder taken from reference TRBV7-3 and TRBJ2-3, is GAGVSQTPSNKVTEKGKYVELRCDPISGHTALYWYRQSLGQGPEFLIYFQGTGAADDSGLPNDRFFAVRPEGSVSTLKIQRTERGDSAVYLCASSLTARFTDTQYFGPGTRLTVL.

The chain combines TRBV11-2 with TRBJ2-6; 9 bases align to TRBD1. This CDR3 is built from 18 residues. CDR1 SGHAT and CDR2 FQNNGV come from the germline V gene. Trimming cost V 6 bases and J 1 base; bases outside gene matches: 10. The CDR3 spells CASRVTGGSLSGANVLTF. The CDR3 nucleotides are TGTGCCAGCAGGGTCACAGGGGGCTCCCTATCTGGGGCCAACGTCCTGACTTTC. Filled out from reference TRBV11-2 and TRBJ2-6, the complete variable domain reads EAGVAQSPRYKIIEKRQSVAFWCNPISGHATLYWYQQILGQGPKLLIQFQNNGVVDDSQLPKDRFSAERLKGVDSTLKIQPAKLEDSAVYLCASRVTGGSLSGANVLTFGAGSRLTVL.

The J gene is TRBJ2-7, the V gene TRBV5-1, with a weak D call TRBD2 (5 bases). The CDR3 runs 16 residues. Trimming removed 4 bases at V and 6 bases at J, with 23 bases between. Germline V gene lookup returns CDR1 SGHRS and CDR2 YFSETQ. The CDR3 DNA sequence: TGCGCCAGCAGCCGATCAACGGACTTCACGGGGATCGAGCAGTACTTC. This encodes CASSRSTDFTGIEQYF.

This clonotype showed up many times. The V gene is TRBV28, the J gene TRBJ2-1, with D perhaps matching TRBD1 (8 bases). The CDR3 consists of 15 residues. Trimming removed 10 bases from V and 7 bases from J, with 23 bases in between. Germline CDR1 and CDR2: MDHEN and SYDVKM. The CDR3 loop reads CATSGGAGDANEQFF. CDR3 nucleotides: TGTGCCACTTCAGGGGGCGCGGGAGATGCAAATGAGCAGTTCTTC.

At least ten counts were recorded for this clonotype. This chain connects TRBV6-2 or TRBV6-3 to TRBJ2-1; the match to TRBD1 covers 9 bases. V lost 4 bases and J lost 7; bases outside the gene matches: 20. Germline V gene lookup returns CDR1 MNHEY and CDR2 SVGEGT. CDR3 size: 19 residues. The CDR3, as DNA: TGTGCCAGCAGTTTAGTACAGGGGGCGATGATATGGGTATGGAATGAGCAGTTCTTC. Translated, it gives CASSLVQGAMIWVWNEQFF.

V gene TRBV20-1 combines with J gene TRBJ2-3; D is possibly TRBD1 or TRBD2 (5 bases each). Germline V lookup: CDR1 DFQATT, CDR2 SNEGSKA (reference sequence). The CDR3 covers 12 residues. V was shortened by 8 bases and J by 5 bases, with 14 bases between the two germline ends. CDR3 in DNA: TGCAGTACGATAGGGGCGGGAGATACGCAGTATTTT. It encodes CSTIGAGDTQYF.

Comment on this clonotype: A much larger clonotype is one base distant, so this may be a read error. CDR3 DNA: TGCGCCAGCAGCTTCGAAGGGTTGGATACGCAGTATTTT. Translating it yields CASSFEGLDTQYF. The chain is built from TRBV5-1 and TRBJ2-3; unclear D gene. Germline V gene lookup returns CDR1 SGHRS and CDR2 YFSETQ. The CDR3 is 13 amino acids. V was shortened by 2 bases and J by 6 bases, with 10 bases between the two germline ends.

Notes on this clonotype: A much larger clone lies one base from this, so it may be a read error. This sequence joins TRBV27 and TRBJ2-3; D is tentatively TRBD1 or TRBD2 (5 bases each). V was cut by 5 bases and J by 0 bases, with 18 bases left in between. CDR3 length: 17 residues. In germline, CDR1 is MNHEY, CDR2 SMNVEV (reference sequence). The CDR3 nucleotides read TGTGCCAGCAGTGACCCCCCGAGGGGCGCAAGCACAGATACGCAGTATTTT. Its translation: CASSDPPRGASTDTQYF.

This clonotype has a count of ten or more. V is TRBV20-1 and J is TRBJ2-7; no reliable D call. The CDR3 contains 16 residues. Germline lookup yields CDR1 DFQATT and CDR2 SNEGSKA (reference sequence). V dropped 6 bases and J dropped 5 bases, with 26 bases sitting between them. The DNA of the CDR3 is TGCAGTGCCATAGCCCCGGAAGACTTCGCATCCGACGAGCAGTACTTC. It translates to CSAIAPEDFASDEQYF.

This clonotype was picked up one time. This sequence joins TRBV7-3 and TRBJ2-7; TRBD2 aligns across 11 bases. CDR1 is SGHTA, CDR2 FQGTGA, per germline. The J segment lost 8 bases and the V segment lost 2 bases, leaving 14 bases of the junction unmatched. The CDR3 is made up of 17 amino acids. Written as DNA, the CDR3 is TGTGCCAGCAGCTTAGTGCCCACCGGGACTAGCGGTACAAAGCAGTACTTC. Its protein product is CASSLVPTGTSGTKQYF.

In this sample, this clonotype turned up a few times. The chain joins TRBV20-1 to TRBJ2-7; TRBD2 matches at 15 bases. Germline CDR1 reads DFQATT; CDR2 reads SNEGSKA (reference sequence). The junction had 8 bases not matched to a gene; V was cut back by 7 bases and J by 4 bases. This CDR3 has 15 residues. The CDR3 nucleotides read TGCAGTGGAATAGGACTAGCGGGAGGGAGGTACGAGCAGTACTTC. Amino acid sequence: CSGIGLAGGRYEQYF.

The rearrangement uses TRBV5-1 and TRBJ2-1; 7 bases match TRBD2. V dropped 0 bases and J dropped 9; count of bases not matched to a gene: 6. Germline CDR1 SGHRS, CDR2 YFSETQ. The CDR3 runs to 14 residues. The CDR3 loop reads CASSLALAAGEQFF. For the CDR3, the DNA is TGCGCCAGCAGCTTGGCTCTAGCGGCGGGTGAGCAGTTCTTC.

This chain joins TRBV4-1 and TRBJ1-1; 7 bases are a match to TRBD1. V lost 2 bases, J lost 5 bases, and 5 bases stayed unmatched. Germline values: CDR1 MGHRA, CDR2 YSYEKL. This CDR3 spans 14 amino acids. CDR3 protein: CASSQKGAETEAFF. In nucleotides, the CDR3 is TGCGCCAGCAGCCAAAAGGGGGCAGAGACTGAAGCTTTCTTT.

As concerns this clonotype: A much larger clone differs by one base, so this may be a read error. This chain joins TRBV6-1 and TRBJ2-7; 7 bases line up with TRBD1. This CDR3 is 16 amino acids long. Per the germline V gene, CDR1 is MNHNS and CDR2 is SASEGT. Trimming cost V 4 bases and J 5 bases; bases outside gene matches: 14. CDR3 in amino acids: CASSGGKDRSSHEQYF. The CDR3 DNA follows: TGTGCCAGCAGTGGTGGGAAGGACAGGAGTTCCCACGAGCAGTACTTC.

The chain joins TRBV9 to TRBJ1-1; D remains ambiguous. The germline V gene encodes CDR1 SGDLS and CDR2 YYNGEE. The V end lost 1 base, the J end lost 1 base, and 14 bases lay between the germline ends. The CDR3 covers 16 residues. The chain's CDR3 is CASSVNPDGENTEAFF. Here the CDR3 DNA reads TGTGCCAGCAGCGTAAACCCGGACGGTGAGAACACTGAAGCTTTCTTT.

This clonotype was seen at least ten times. V is TRBV18 and J is TRBJ2-1, with TRBD2 matching over 8 bases. Looked up from germline, CDR1 is KGHSH and CDR2 is LQKENI. There are 16 residues in the CDR3. The V segment lost 1 base and the J segment 9 bases; nucleotides outside the gene matches: 11. Here the CDR3 reads CASSPRSGRIGGEQFF. CDR3 in DNA: TGTGCCAGCTCACCACGGAGCGGGAGAATAGGTGGTGAGCAGTTCTTC.

J is TRBJ1-2 and V is TRBV24-1; D is unclear. The germline V gene has CDR1 KGHDR and CDR2 SFDVKD. V shed 4 bases and J shed 8 bases, with 10 bases lying between them. The CDR3 spans 12 residues. DNA for the CDR3: TGTGCCACCAGTGACCCTGTTGGAGGCTACACCTTC. Residues: CATSDPVGGYTF.

This clonotype was picked up many times. The V and J genes are TRBV28 and TRBJ2-5; the match to TRBD1 covers 10 bases. The CDR3 contains 17 residues. After removal of 0 bases from V and 5 bases from J, the junction contained 9 bases not matched to a gene. Germline loops: CDR1 MDHEN, CDR2 SYDVKM. In DNA, the CDR3 is TGTGCCAGCAGTTTATGGGATGACAGGGGGCGTCCGGAGACCCAGTACTTC. Translation: CASSLWDDRGRPETQYF.